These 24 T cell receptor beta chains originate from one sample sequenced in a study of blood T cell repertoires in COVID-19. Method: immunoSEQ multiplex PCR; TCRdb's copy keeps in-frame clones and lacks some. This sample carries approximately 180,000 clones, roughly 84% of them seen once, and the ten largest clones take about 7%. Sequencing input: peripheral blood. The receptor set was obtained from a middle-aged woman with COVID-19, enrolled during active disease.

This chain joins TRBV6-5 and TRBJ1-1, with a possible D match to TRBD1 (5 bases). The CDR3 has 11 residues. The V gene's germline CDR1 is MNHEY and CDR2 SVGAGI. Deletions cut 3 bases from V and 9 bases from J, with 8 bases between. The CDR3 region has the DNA TGTGCCAGCAGTTATCAGGGAAAAGCTTTCTTT. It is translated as CASSYQGKAFF.

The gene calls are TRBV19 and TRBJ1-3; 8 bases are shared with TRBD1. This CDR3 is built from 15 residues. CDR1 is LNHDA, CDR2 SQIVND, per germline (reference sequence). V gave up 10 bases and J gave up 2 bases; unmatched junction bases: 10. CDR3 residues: CANPAGGRTGNTIYF. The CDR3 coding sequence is TGTGCCAATCCCGCAGGGGGCAGGACTGGAAACACCATATATTTT.

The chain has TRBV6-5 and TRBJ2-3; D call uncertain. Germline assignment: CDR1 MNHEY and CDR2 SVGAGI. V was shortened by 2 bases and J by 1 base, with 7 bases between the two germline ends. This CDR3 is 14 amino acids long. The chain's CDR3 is CASSYGLGTDTQYF. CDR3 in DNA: TGTGCCAGCAGTTACGGCCTAGGCACAGATACGCAGTATTTT.

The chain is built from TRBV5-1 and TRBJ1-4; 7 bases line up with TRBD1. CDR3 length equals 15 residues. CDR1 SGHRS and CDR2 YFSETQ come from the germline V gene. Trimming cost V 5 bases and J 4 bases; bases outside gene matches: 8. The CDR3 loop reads CASRPSTGSNEKLFF. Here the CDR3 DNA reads TGCGCCAGCAGACCTTCGACAGGGAGTAATGAAAAACTGTTTTTT. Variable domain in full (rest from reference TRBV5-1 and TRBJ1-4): KAGVTQTPRYLIKTRGQQVTLSCSPISGHRSVSWYQQTPGQGLQFLFEYFSETQRNKGNFPGRFSGRQFSNSRSEMNVSTLELGDSALYLCASRPSTGSNEKLFFGSGTQLSVL.

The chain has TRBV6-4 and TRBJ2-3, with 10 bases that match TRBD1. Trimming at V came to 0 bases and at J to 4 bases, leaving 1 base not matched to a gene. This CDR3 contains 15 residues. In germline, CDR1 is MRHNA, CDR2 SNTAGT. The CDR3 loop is CASSDSGTGADTQYF. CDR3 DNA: TGTGCCAGCAGTGACTCAGGGACAGGGGCAGATACGCAGTATTTT.

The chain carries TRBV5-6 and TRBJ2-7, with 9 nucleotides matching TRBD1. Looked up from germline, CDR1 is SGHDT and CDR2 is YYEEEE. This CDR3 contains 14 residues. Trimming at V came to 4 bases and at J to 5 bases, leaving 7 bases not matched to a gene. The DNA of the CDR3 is TGTGCCAGCAGCAACCGGGACAGGGTCCACGAGCAGTACTTC. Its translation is CASSNRDRVHEQYF.

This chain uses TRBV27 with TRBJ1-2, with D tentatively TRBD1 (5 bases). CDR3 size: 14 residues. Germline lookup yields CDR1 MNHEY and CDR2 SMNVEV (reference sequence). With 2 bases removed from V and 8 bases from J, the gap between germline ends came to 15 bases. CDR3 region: CASSLTGSRTGYTF. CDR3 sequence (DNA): TGTGCCAGCAGTTTAACTGGATCGAGGACAGGCTACACCTTC.

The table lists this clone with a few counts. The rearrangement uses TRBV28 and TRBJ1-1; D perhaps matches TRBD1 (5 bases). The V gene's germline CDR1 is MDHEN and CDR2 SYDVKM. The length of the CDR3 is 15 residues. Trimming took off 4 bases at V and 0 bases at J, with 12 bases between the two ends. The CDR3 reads CASSSGILMNTEAFF. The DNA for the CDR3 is TGTGCCAGCAGTTCAGGGATTTTGATGAACACTGAAGCTTTCTTT.

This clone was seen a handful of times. CDR3 DNA: TGTGCCAGCAGCGTAGTGCAGACTGGAAACACCATATATTTT. Amino acid sequence: CASSVVQTGNTIYF. V and J are TRBV9 and TRBJ1-3; D is uncertain. The V gene lost 0 bases and the J gene lost 2 bases, with 6 bases spanning the gap. CDR3 length equals 14 residues. Germline V CDR1 and CDR2: SGDLS, YYNGEE.

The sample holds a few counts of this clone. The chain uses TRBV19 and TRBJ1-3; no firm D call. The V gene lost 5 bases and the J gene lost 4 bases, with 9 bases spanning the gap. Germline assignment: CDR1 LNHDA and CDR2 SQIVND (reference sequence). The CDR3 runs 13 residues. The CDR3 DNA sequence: TGTGCCAGTAGTTGGACTGGCGGAAACACCATATATTTT. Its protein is CASSWTGGNTIYF.

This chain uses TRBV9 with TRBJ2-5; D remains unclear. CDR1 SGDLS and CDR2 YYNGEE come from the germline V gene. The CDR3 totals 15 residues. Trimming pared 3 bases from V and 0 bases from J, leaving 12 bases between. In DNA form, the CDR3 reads TGTGCCAGCAGCGAGGTCCACTACGACCAAGAGACCCAGTACTTC. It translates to CASSEVHYDQETQYF.

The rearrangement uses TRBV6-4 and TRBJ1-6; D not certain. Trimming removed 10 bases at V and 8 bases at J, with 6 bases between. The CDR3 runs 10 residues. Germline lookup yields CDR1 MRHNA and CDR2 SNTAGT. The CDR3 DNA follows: TGTGCCACCACAGATTCACCCCTCCACTTT. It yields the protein CATTDSPLHF.

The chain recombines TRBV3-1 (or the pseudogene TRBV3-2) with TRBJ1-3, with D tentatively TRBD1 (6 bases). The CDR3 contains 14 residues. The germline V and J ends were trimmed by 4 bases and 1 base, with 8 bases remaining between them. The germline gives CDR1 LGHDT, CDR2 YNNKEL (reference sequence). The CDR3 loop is CASSLDRSGNTIYF. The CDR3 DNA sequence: TGTGCCAGCAGCCTTGACAGGTCTGGAAACACCATATATTTT.

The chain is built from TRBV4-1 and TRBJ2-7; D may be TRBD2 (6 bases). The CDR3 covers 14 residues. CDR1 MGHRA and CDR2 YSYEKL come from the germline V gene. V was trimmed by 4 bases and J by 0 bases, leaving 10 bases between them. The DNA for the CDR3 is TGCGCCAGCAGCCGGGAGGCCCTCTCCTACGAGCAGTACTTC. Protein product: CASSREALSYEQYF.

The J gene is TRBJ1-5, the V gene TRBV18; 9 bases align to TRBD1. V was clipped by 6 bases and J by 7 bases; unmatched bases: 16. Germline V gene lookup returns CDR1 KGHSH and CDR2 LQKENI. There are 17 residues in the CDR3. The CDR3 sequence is CASSRDPPGQGAQPQHF. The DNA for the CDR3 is TGTGCCAGCTCTCGAGACCCGCCGGGACAGGGCGCACAGCCCCAGCATTTT.

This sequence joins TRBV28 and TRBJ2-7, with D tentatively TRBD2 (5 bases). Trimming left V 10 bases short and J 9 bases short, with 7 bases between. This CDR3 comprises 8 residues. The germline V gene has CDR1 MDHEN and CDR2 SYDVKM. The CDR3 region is CAIRGQYF. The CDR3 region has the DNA TGTGCCATCCGGGGGCAGTACTTC.

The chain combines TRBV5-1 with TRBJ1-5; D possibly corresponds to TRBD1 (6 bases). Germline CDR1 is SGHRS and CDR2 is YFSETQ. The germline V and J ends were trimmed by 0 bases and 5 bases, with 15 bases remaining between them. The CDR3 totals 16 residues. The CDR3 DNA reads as TGCGCCAGCAGCTTGGAAGGGCTACAGGGTTATCAGCCCCAGCATTTT. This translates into CASSLEGLQGYQPQHF.

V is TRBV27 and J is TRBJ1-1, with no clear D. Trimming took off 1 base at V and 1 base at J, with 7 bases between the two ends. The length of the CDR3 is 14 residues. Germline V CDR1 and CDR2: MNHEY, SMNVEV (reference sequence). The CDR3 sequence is CASSLLAGNTEAFF. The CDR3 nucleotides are TGTGCCAGCAGTTTATTGGCAGGGAACACTGAAGCTTTCTTT.

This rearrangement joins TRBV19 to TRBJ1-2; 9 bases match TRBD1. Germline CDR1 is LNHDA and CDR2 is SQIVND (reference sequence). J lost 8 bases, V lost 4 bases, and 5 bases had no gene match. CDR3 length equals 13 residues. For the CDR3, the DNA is TGTGCCAGTAGTAGCGGGACAGGGCACGGCTACACCTTC. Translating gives CASSSGTGHGYTF.

The CDR3 loop is CASSSGTQYF. CDR3 sequence (DNA): TGTGCCAGCAGTTCCGGGACCCAGTACTTC. The chain couples TRBV2 to TRBJ2-5; D is unresolved. Per the germline V gene, CDR1 is SNHLY and CDR2 is FYNNEI. This CDR3 has 10 residues. Deletions cut 5 bases from V and 7 bases from J, with 5 bases between.

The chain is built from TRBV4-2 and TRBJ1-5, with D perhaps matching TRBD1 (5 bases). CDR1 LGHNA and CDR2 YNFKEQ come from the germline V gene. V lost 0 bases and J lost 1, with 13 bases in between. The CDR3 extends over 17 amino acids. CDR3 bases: TGTGCCAGCAGCCAAGACTTCAAGGGGATGAGCAATCAGCCCCAGCATTTT. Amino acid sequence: CASSQDFKGMSNQPQHF.

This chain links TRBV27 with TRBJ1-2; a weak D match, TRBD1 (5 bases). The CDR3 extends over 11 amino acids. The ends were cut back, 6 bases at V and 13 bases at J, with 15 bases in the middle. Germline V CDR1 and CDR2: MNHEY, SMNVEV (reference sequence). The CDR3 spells CASSWGRLATF. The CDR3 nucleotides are TGTGCCAGCAGCTGGGGGAGGTTGGCCACCTTC.

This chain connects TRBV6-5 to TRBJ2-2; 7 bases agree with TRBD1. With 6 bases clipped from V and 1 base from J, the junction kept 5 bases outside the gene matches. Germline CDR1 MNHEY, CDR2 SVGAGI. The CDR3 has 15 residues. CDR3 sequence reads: CASSTGALNTGELFF. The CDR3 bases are TGTGCCAGCAGCACAGGGGCTTTGAACACCGGGGAGCTGTTTTTT.

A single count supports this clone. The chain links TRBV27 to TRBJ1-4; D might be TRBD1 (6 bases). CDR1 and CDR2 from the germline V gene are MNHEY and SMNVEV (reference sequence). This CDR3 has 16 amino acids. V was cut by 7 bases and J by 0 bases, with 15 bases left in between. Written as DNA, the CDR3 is TGTGCCAGCAAACCAGCCGGGACACCAACTAATGAAAAACTGTTTTTT. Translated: CASKPAGTPTNEKLFF.